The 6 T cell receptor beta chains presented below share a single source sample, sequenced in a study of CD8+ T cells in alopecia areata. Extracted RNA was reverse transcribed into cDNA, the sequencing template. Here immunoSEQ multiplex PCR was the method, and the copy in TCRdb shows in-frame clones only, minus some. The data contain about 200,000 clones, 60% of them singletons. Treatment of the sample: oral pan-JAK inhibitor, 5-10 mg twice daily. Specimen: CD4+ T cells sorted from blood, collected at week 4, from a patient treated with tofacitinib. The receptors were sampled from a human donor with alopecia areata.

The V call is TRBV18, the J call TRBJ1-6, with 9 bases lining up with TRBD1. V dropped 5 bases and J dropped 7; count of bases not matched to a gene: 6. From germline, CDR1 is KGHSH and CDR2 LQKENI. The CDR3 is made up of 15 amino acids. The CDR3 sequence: CASSRTGVGNSPLHF. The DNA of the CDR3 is TGTGCCAGCTCAAGGACAGGGGTGGGGAATTCACCCCTCCACTTT.

The CDR3 here is CSVEDLVLEAFF. CDR3 in DNA: TGCAGCGTTGAAGATCTCGTTTTGGAAGCTTTCTTT. The J gene is TRBJ1-1, the V gene TRBV29-1; D is undetermined. Deletions cut 0 bases from V and 8 bases from J, with 10 bases between. The V gene's germline CDR1 is SQVTM and CDR2 ANQGSEA. The CDR3 is 12 amino acids.

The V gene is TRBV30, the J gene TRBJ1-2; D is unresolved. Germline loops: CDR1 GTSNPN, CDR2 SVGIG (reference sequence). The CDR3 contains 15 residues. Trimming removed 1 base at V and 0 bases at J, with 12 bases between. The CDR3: CAWSDLVLTNYGYTF. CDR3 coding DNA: TGTGCCTGGAGTGACCTCGTCCTAACTAACTATGGCTACACCTTC.

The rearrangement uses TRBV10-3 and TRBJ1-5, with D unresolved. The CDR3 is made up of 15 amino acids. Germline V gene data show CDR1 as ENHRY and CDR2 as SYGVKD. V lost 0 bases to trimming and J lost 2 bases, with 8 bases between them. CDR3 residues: CAISESEFGNQPQHF. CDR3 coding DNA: TGTGCCATCAGTGAGTCGGAGTTTGGCAATCAGCCCCAGCATTTT.

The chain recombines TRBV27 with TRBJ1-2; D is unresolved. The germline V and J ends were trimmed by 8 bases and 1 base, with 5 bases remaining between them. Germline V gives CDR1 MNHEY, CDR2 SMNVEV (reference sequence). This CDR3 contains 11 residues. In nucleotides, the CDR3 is TGTGCCAGCGGGGTTAACTATGGCTACACCTTC. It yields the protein CASGVNYGYTF.

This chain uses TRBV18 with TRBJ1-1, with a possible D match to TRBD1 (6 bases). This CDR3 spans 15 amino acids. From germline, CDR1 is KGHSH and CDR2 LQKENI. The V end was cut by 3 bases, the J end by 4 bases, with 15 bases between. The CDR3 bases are TGTGCCAGCTCACCTAAACAGGGATTGAGCACTGAAGCTTTCTTT. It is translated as CASSPKQGLSTEAFF.